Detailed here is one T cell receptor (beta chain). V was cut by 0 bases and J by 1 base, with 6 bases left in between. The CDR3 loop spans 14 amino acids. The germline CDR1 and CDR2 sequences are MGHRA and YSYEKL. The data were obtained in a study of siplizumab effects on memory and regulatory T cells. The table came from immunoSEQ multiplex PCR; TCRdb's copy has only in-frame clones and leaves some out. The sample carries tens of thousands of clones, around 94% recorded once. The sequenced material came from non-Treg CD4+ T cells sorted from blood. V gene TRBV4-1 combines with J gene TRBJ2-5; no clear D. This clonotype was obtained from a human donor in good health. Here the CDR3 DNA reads TGCGCCAGCAGCCAAGAGGGTTCCCAAGAGACCCAGTACTTC. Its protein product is CASSQEGSQETQYF.